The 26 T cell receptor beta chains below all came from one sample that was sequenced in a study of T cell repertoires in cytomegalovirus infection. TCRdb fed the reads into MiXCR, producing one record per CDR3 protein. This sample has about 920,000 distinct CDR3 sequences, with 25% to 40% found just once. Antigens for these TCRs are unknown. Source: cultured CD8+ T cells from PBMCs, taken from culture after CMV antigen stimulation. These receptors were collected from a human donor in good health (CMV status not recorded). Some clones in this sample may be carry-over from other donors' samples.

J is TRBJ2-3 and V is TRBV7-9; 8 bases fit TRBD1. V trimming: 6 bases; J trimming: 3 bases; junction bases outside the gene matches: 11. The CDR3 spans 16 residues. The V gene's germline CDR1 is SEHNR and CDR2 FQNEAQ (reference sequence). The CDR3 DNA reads TGTGCCAGCAGTCGGACATTGACAGGGGCGACAGATACGCAGTATTTT. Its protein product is CASSRTLTGATDTQYF.

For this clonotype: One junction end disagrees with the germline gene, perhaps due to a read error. The CDR3 sequence: CASSSAYPGQRQHF. The CDR3 DNA reads TGTGCCAGCAGCTCAGCCTACCCGGGGCAGCGCCAGCATTTT. V gene TRBV7-8 combines with J gene TRBJ1-5, with D possibly TRBD1 on 5 matching bases. The CDR3 loop spans 14 amino acids. Germline values: CDR1 SGHVS, CDR2 FQNEAQ.

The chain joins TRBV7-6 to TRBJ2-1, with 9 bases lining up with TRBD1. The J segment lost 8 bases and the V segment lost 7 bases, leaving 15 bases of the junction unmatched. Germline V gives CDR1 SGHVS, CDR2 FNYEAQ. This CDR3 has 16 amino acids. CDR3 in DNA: TGTGCCAGCATTCCAAAGGACAGGGGAGAATTGGATGAGCAGTTCTTC. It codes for CASIPKDRGELDEQFF.

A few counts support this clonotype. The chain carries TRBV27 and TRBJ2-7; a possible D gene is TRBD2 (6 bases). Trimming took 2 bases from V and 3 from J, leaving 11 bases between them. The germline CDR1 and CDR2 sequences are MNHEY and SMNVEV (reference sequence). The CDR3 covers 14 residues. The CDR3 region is CASSLMEGNYEQYF. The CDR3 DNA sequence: TGTGCCAGCAGTTTAATGGAGGGGAACTACGAGCAGTACTTC.

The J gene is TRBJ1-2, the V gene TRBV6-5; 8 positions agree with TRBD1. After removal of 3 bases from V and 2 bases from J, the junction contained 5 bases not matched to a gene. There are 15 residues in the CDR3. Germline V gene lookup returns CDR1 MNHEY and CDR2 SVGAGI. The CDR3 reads CASSYFGQGNYGYTF. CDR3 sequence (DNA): TGTGCCAGCAGTTATTTCGGACAGGGAAACTATGGCTACACCTTC.

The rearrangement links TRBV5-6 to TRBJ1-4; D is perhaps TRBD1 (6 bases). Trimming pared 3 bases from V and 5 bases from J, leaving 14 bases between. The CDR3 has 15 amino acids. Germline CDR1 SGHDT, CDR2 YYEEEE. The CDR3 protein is CASSWVEDSNEKLFF. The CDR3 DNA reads TGTGCCAGCAGCTGGGTTGAGGACAGCAATGAAAAACTGTTTTTT.

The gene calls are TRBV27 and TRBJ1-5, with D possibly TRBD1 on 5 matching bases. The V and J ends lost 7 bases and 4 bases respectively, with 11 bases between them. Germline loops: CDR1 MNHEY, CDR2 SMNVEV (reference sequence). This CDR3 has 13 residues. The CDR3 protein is CASKSGGNQPQHF. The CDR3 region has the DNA TGTGCCAGCAAGTCGGGGGGGAATCAGCCCCAGCATTTT.

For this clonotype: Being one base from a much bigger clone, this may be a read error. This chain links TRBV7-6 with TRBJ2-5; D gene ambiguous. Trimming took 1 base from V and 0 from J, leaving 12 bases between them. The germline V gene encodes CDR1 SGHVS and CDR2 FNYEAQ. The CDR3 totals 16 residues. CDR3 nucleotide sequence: TGTGCCAGCAGCTTAGGGGCAGAAATCAACCAAGAGACCCAGTACTTC. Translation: CASSLGAEINQETQYF.

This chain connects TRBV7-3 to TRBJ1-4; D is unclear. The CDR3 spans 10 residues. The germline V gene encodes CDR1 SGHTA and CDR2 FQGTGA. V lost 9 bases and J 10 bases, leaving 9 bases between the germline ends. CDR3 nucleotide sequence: TGTGCCAGGACACCACGAAAACTGTTTTTT. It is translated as CARTPRKLFF.

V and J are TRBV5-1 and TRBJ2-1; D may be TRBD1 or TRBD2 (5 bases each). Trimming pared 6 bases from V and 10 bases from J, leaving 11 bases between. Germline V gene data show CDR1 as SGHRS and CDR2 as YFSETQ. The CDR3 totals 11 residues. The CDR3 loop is CASNKGREQFF. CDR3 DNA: TGCGCCAGCAATAAGGGGAGAGAGCAGTTCTTC.

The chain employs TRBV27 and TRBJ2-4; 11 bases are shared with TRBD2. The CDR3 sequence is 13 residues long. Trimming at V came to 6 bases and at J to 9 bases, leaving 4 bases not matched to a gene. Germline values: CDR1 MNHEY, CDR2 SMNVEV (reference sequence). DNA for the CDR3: TGTGCCAGCAGGACAGGGACTAGCGGCATTCAGTACTTC. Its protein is CASRTGTSGIQYF.

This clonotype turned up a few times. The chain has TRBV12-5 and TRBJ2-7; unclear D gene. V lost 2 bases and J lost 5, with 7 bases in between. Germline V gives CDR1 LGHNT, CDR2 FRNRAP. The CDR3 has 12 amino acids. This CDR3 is CASGLSLHEQYF. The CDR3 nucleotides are TGTGCTAGTGGTTTGAGCCTCCACGAGCAGTACTTC.

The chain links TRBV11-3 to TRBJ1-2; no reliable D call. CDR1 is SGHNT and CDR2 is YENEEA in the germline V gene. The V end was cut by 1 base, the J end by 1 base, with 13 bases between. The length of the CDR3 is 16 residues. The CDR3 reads CASSLGLPTDNYGYTF. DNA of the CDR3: TGTGCCAGCAGCTTAGGGCTTCCTACGGATAACTATGGCTACACCTTC.

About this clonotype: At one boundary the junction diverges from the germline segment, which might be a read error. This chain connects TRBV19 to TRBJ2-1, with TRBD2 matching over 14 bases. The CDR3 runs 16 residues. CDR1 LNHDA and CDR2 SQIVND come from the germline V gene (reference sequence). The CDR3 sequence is CVSSTSPGLAGDEQFF. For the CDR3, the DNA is TGTGTCAGTAGTACTTCCCCGGGACTAGCGGGGGATGAGCAGTTCTTC.

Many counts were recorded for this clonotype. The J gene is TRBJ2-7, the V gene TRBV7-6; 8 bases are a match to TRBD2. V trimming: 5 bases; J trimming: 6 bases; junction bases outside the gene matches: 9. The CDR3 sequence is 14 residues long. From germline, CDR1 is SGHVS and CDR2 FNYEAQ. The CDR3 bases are TGTGCCAGCAGCCGCGGGGGGCCTATCTCCGAGCAGTACTTC. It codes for CASSRGGPISEQYF.

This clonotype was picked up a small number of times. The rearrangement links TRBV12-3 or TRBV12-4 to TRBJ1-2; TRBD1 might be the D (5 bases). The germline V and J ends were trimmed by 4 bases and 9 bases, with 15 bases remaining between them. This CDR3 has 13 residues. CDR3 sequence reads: CASSSWGLPRYTF. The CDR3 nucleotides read TGTGCCAGCAGTTCGTGGGGCCTGCCGCGCTACACCTTC.

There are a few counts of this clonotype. In nucleotides, the CDR3 is TGTGCCAGCAGCCTGGGGGTAGAGATTAGTGATGGCTACACCTTC. Its protein product is CASSLGVEISDGYTF. The chain uses TRBV11-2 and TRBJ1-2; perhaps TRBD1 as D (5 bases). Trimming left V 5 bases short and J 6 bases short, with 19 bases between. This CDR3 region has 15 residues. Looked up from germline, CDR1 is SGHAT and CDR2 is FQNNGV.

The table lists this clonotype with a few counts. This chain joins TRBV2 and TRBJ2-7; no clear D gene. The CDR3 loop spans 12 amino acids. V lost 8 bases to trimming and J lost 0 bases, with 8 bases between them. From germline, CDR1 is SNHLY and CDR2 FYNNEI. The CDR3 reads CASAETSYEQYV. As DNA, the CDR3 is TGTGCCAGCGCCGAGACCTCCTACGAGCAGTACGTC.

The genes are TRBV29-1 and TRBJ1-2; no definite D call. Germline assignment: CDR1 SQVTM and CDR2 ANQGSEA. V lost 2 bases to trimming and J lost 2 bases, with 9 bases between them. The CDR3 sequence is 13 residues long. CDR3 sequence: CSVEQSNNYGYTF. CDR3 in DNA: TGCAGCGTTGAACAGTCAAACAACTATGGCTACACCTTC.

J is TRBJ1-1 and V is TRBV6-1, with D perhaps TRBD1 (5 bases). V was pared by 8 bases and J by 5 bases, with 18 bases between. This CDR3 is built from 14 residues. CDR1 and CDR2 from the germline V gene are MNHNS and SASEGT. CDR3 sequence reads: CASGAEGRWTEAFF. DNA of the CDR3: TGTGCCAGCGGGGCGGAGGGGAGGTGGACTGAAGCTTTCTTT.

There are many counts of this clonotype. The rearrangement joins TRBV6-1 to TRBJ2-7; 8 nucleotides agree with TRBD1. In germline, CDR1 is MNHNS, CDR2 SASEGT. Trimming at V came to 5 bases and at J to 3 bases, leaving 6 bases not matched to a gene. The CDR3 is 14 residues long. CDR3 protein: CASSPRTGFYEQYF. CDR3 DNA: TGTGCCAGCAGTCCCCGGACAGGGTTCTACGAGCAGTACTTC.

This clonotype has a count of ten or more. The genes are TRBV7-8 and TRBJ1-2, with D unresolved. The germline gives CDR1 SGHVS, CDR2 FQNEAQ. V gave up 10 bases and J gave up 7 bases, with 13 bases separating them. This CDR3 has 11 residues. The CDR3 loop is CATAWRAGYTF. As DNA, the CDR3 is TGTGCCACCGCCTGGAGGGCTGGCTACACCTTC.

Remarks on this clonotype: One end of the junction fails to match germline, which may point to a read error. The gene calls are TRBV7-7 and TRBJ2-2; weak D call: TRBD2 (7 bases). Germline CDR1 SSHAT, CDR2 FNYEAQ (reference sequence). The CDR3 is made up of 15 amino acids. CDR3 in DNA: TGTGCTAGCAGCCACTTTCGGGGGGCCACCGGGGAGCTGTTTTTT. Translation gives CASSHFRGATGELFF.

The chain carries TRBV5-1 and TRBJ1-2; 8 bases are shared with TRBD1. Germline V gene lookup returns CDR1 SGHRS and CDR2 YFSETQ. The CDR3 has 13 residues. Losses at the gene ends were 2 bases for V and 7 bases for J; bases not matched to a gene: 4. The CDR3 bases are TGCGCCAGCAGCTTTACAGGGGGTTCTGGCTACACCTTC. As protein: CASSFTGGSGYTF.

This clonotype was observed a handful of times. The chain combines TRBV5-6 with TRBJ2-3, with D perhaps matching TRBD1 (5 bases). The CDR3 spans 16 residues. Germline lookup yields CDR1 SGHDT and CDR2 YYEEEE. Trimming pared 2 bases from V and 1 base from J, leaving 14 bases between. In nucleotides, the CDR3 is TGTGCCAGCAGCTTCATCAGGGTGATCGGCACAGATACGCAGTATTTT. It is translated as CASSFIRVIGTDTQYF.

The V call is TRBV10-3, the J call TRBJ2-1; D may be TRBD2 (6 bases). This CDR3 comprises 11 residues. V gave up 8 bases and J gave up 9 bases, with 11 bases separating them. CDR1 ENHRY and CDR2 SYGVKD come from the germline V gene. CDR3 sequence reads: CAIAGSFEQFF. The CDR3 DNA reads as TGTGCCATCGCGGGGTCGTTTGAGCAGTTCTTC.